This T cell receptor beta chain came from a study of T cell responses to AZD1222 COVID-19 vaccine (TCRdb year 2021). Some background on the complete study: AZD1222 recipients given second doses at about 4 weeks or at about 12 weeks were pooled, since spike-specific TCR depth and breadth were not found to differ between the two schedules. A total of over 230 trial participants underwent TCR sequencing, of whom around 200 received two doses of AZD1222 and roughly 25 received two doses of the MenACWY control vaccine. Trial participants were enrolled by age into 18-55, 56-69 and 70-plus year subgroups, with roughly 160, 29 and 62 TCR-sequenced participants respectively. Broader findings and caveats from the paper: After two AZD1222 doses, spike-specific TCR breadth and depth were significantly higher than at day 0 and than in MenACWY recipients. Epitopes outside the regions mutated in the B.1.351 and B.1.1.7 variants were reportedly recognized by nearly half of the unique spike-specific TCRs. Because no day 14 peak-response samples were available, repertoires were characterized only after the peak T cell response. Participants were mostly white British and included more females than males, and it was suggested by the authors that clonal diversity may have been underestimated. Conclusions about previously exposed vaccinees are limited because only 5 or 6 AZD1222 recipients were SARS-CoV-2 seropositive at baseline. The 56-69-year group was small, and its depth increase did not reach significance, likely because of low power. CD4 TCRs associated with the vaccine covered the entire spike protein, and the dominant responses were in regions 160-218 and 743-854.

The CDR3 regions of human TCRbeta chains were analyzed by immunosequencing. The source study handled its data this way. TCRs in the repertoires were compared against a reference library of SARS-CoV-2-specific TCRs that had been generated with the MIRA antigen-specificity platform. Breadth was defined as the fraction of unique TCRs that were SARS-CoV-2-associated. Depth was defined as the fraction of total T cells that were SARS-CoV-2-associated. Using the MIRA data, each spike-specific TCR was mapped to the spike region that the TCR reacts to and placed in a CD4 or CD8 class. Log10-transformed breadth and depth values were compared by one-way ANOVA with Sidak's multiple comparisons tests. Here the immuneACCESS table is served through TCRdb, limited to in-frame sequences with V and J called. Missing clones are a known gap in these copies; in checked studies unresolved V genes cover under half, and the rest lacks a known reason. D and trimming come from the DNA, and the V and J calls and clone size come from that table. The sample table records around 72,000 clones; around 86% of these occur just once. The ten largest clonotypes hold less than 25% of the sample.

Details on this clone: Its antigen target is currently unknown. There are no base qualities to consult, and no much larger clone falls within one base.

The sample's time point label, decoded: baseline before first vaccination. Vaccinee samples were obtained from the UK trials COV001 and COV002, which included a single-blind randomized controlled phase 2/3 trial of AZD1222 (ChAdOx1 nCoV-19) in healthy adults. For TCRbeta chain sequencing, PBMC samples were collected from trial participants at day 0 and at day 28 after the second dose. Relative to germline, V is 4 bases shorter and J is 0 bases shorter, with 6 bases between their ends. The germline V gene specifies SGHTA as CDR1 and FQGNSA as CDR2. The CDR3, from cysteine to phenylalanine, totals 14 residues. Only the CDR3 region is kept as DNA, spanning 42 bases read in frame from base 1.

Sequencing used peripheral blood, obtained on day 0 of AZD1222 vaccination. The V and J segments used are TRBV7-2 and TRBJ2-2; confidence is insufficient to name the D gene. The source of this sequence is an adult in good health. The bases are TGTGCCAGCAGCTCCACAGCGAACACCGGGGAGCTGTTTTTT. Its product reads: CASSSTANTGELFF.